The 27 T cell receptor beta chains reported below all come from one sample, sequenced in a study of T-cell memory formation after mild COVID-19. TCRdb reprocessed the 5' RACE reads via MiXCR and lists one record per CDR3 protein. The sample carries approximately 400,000 distinct CDR3 sequences, more than 15% recorded once. Sequencing input: PBMCs or a T cell subset sorted from them (not recorded which). These receptors all come from a man younger than 35 who had mild COVID-19 (a few samples of this study predate the infection). Cell type and time point are not known.

This clonotype was counted a few times. V gene TRBV7-2 combines with J gene TRBJ2-7; D remains unclear. Germline V gives CDR1 SGHTA, CDR2 FQGNSA. CDR3 length: 12 residues. Trimming removed 1 base from V and 7 bases from J, with 8 bases in between. The CDR3: CASSLVLGEQYF. In DNA form, the CDR3 reads TGTGCCAGCAGCTTAGTTCTGGGGGAGCAGTACTTC.

This clonotype has more than one count but fewer than ten. The V call is TRBV7-2, the J call TRBJ2-1; 9 bases agree with TRBD2. CDR3 length equals 18 residues. CDR1 is SGHTA, CDR2 FQGNSA, per germline. J gave up 3 bases and V 4 bases, and 13 bases lay outside the gene matches. CDR3 sequence: CASSSRGSGGRSYNEQFF. CDR3 sequence (DNA): TGTGCCAGCAGCTCTCGAGGTAGCGGGGGCCGTAGCTACAATGAGCAGTTCTTC.

The sample holds a few counts of this clonotype. The chain carries TRBV29-1 and TRBJ2-7; 9 nucleotides align to TRBD1. The CDR3 has 14 amino acids. V dropped 7 bases and J dropped 3; count of bases not matched to a gene: 10. Germline CDR1 is SQVTM and CDR2 is ANQGSEA. The DNA of the CDR3 is TGCAGCGCTATACAACAGGGGGCTATCTACGAGCAGTACTTC. This encodes CSAIQQGAIYEQYF.

The chain employs TRBV27 and TRBJ1-6; 9 bases fit TRBD1. CDR3 length: 14 amino acids. V shed 8 bases, J shed 10 bases, and the junction held 9 bases outside the gene matches. The germline V gene encodes CDR1 MNHEY and CDR2 SMNVEV (reference sequence). The CDR3 nucleotides are TGTGCCAGCCGTACAGGGGGCGTCGGGTCACCCCTCCACTTT. Encoded protein: CASRTGGVGSPLHF.

This clonotype was detected only a few times. The chain links TRBV12-3 or TRBV12-4 to TRBJ2-2, with 12 positions matching TRBD2. The J segment lost 0 bases and the V segment lost 5 bases, leaving 7 bases of the junction unmatched. This CDR3 comprises 18 residues. DNA for the CDR3: TGTGCCAGCAGTAGAGGACTAGCGGGGAGCGCGAACACCGGGGAGCTGTTTTTT. Its translation is CASSRGLAGSANTGELFF.

This clonotype appeared a few times. The chain is built from TRBV7-8 and TRBJ2-7, with D unresolved. The CDR3 covers 14 residues. V gave up 5 bases and J gave up 4 bases, with 15 bases separating them. Germline CDR1 reads SGHVS; CDR2 reads FQNEAQ. The CDR3 DNA follows: TGTGCCAGCAGCCCTACCGGGCAGATATACGAGCAGTACTTC. This codes for CASSPTGQIYEQYF.

The sample holds a few counts of this clonotype. J is TRBJ2-5 and V is TRBV18; D is undetermined. Germline assignment: CDR1 KGHSH and CDR2 LQKENI. The CDR3 spans 14 residues. The V end was cut by 6 bases, the J end by 4 bases, with 15 bases between. This CDR3 is CASSHGPVRETQYF. The DNA for the CDR3 is TGTGCCAGCTCCCATGGCCCGGTCCGAGAGACCCAGTACTTC.

This clonotype has more than one count but fewer than ten. This chain joins TRBV6-6 and TRBJ1-2; 8 bases map to TRBD1. The CDR3 runs to 14 residues. Germline V gene sequence: CDR1 MNHNY, CDR2 SVGAGI (reference sequence). The V segment lost 7 bases and the J segment 4 bases; nucleotides outside the gene matches: 8. In nucleotides, the CDR3 is TGTGCCAGCAAGCAGGGGGCGTCGGCCTATGGCTACACCTTC. It codes for CASKQGASAYGYTF.

The gene calls are TRBV7-2 and TRBJ2-7; either TRBD1 or TRBD2 may fit D (6 bases each). The germline CDR1 and CDR2 sequences are SGHTA and FQGNSA. Trimming left V 5 bases short and J 5 bases short, with 13 bases between. The CDR3 consists of 13 residues. CDR3 bases: TGTGCCAGCAGCCGAGGGGGGACCCACGAGCAGTACGTC. Its protein is CASSRGGTHEQYV.

The rearrangement links TRBV18 to TRBJ2-5, with 9 bases lining up with TRBD2. Germline lookup yields CDR1 KGHSH and CDR2 LQKENI. The trim removed 3 bases at V and 0 bases at J, leaving 2 bases unmatched. The CDR3 length is 15 residues. The CDR3 loop reads CASSPLAGYQETQYF. In DNA form, the CDR3 reads TGTGCCAGCTCACCCCTAGCGGGGTACCAAGAGACCCAGTACTTC.

The chain has TRBV10-2 and TRBJ1-6, with unresolved D. Looked up from germline, CDR1 is WSHSY and CDR2 is SAAADI. V dropped 0 bases and J dropped 9 bases, with 12 bases sitting between them. The CDR3 extends over 15 amino acids. The CDR3 bases are TGCGCCAGCAGTGAGTCGAATAGTCTCGGTTCACCCCTCCACTTT. Protein sequence: CASSESNSLGSPLHF.

The genes are TRBV5-6 and TRBJ2-3; TRBD2 might be the D (5 bases). The V end lost 0 bases, the J end lost 5 bases, and 10 bases lay between the germline ends. Germline V lookup: CDR1 SGHDT, CDR2 YYEEEE. This CDR3 is 14 amino acids long. The CDR3 sequence: CASSLAQAGDTQYF. DNA for the CDR3: TGTGCCAGCAGCTTGGCCCAGGCGGGAGATACGCAGTATTTT. Looking up the rest from reference TRBV5-6 and TRBJ2-3 gives the full variable domain: DAGVTQSPTHLIKTRGQQVTLRCSPKSGHDTVSWYQQALGQGPQFIFQYYEEEERQRGNFPDRFSGHQFPNYSSELNVNALLLGDSALYLCASSLAQAGDTQYFGPGTRLTVL.

The chain has TRBV4-1 and TRBJ2-5; D may be TRBD2 (5 bases). Germline V gene sequence: CDR1 MGHRA, CDR2 YSYEKL. The V gene lost 4 bases and the J gene lost 4 bases, with 22 bases spanning the gap. The CDR3 sequence is 17 residues long. The CDR3 here is CASSRSGNSAWGETQYF. CDR3 coding DNA: TGCGCCAGCAGCCGGTCGGGAAACAGTGCGTGGGGAGAGACCCAGTACTTC.

This clonotype has only a few counts. This rearrangement joins TRBV10-3 to TRBJ2-1; 12 bases fit TRBD2. CDR3 length: 16 residues. With V trimmed by 1 base and J by 4 bases, 2 bases remained unmatched. The germline gives CDR1 ENHRY, CDR2 SYGVKD. CDR3 nucleotides: TGTGCCATCAGTGAGTTACTAGCGGGGGGATACAATGAGCAGTTCTTC. Translating gives CAISELLAGGYNEQFF.

This chain joins TRBV2 and TRBJ2-2; D tentatively reads TRBD1 or TRBD2 (6 bases each). This CDR3 region has 14 residues. V lost 7 bases and J 2 bases, leaving 11 bases between the germline ends. Germline V gives CDR1 SNHLY, CDR2 FYNNEI. The CDR3 DNA follows: TGTGCCAGCAAGTTGGGGGGCAACACCGGGGAGCTGTTTTTT. Amino acid sequence: CASKLGGNTGELFF.

In this sample, this clonotype turned up a few times. The chain employs TRBV4-1 and TRBJ2-4; 9 bases map to TRBD2. Looked up from germline, CDR1 is MGHRA and CDR2 is YSYEKL. The CDR3 totals 17 residues. V gave up 4 bases and J gave up 1 base; unmatched junction bases: 8. Here the CDR3 DNA reads TGCGCCAGCAGCCGAACTTCGACTAGCGGTGCCAAAAACATTCAGTACTTC. Translation: CASSRTSTSGAKNIQYF.

This clonotype came up a few times. This rearrangement joins TRBV7-9 to TRBJ1-1; no clear D. The ends were cut back, 6 bases at V and 0 bases at J, with 8 bases in the middle. The CDR3 extends over 13 amino acids. The germline V gene encodes CDR1 SEHNR and CDR2 FQNEAQ (reference sequence). CDR3 nucleotide sequence: TGTGCCAGCAGGCCAAACCTGAACACTGAAGCTTTCTTT. This sequence encodes CASRPNLNTEAFF.

The V gene is TRBV5-1, the J gene TRBJ2-1, with 10 bases that match TRBD1. With 8 bases clipped from V and 0 bases from J, the junction kept 8 bases outside the gene matches. Germline V CDR1 and CDR2: SGHRS, YFSETQ. The CDR3 length is 16 residues. DNA for the CDR3: TGCGCCAGTCTGATGGGACAGGGGAGCTCCTACAATGAGCAGTTCTTC. Amino acids: CASLMGQGSSYNEQFF.

V usage is TRBV4-1 and J usage is TRBJ2-3; D is perhaps TRBD1 (5 bases). The CDR3 has 16 amino acids. The V end lost 4 bases, the J end lost 0 bases, and 14 bases lay between the germline ends. Looked up from germline, CDR1 is MGHRA and CDR2 is YSYEKL. The CDR3 sequence is CASSRLPTVSTDTQYF. The DNA of the CDR3 is TGCGCCAGCAGCCGTCTCCCGACAGTTAGCACAGATACGCAGTATTTT.

The chain uses TRBV19 and TRBJ1-5; no definite D call. Looked up from germline, CDR1 is LNHDA and CDR2 is SQIVND (reference sequence). The CDR3 consists of 15 residues. V was pared by 3 bases and J by 2 bases, with 11 bases between. The CDR3 coding sequence is TGTGCCAGTAGTATGTACGGAGATGGCAATCAGCCCCAGCATTTT. It specifies CASSMYGDGNQPQHF.

This sequence joins TRBV29-1 and TRBJ2-3, with a tentative D call TRBD1 (7 bases). The V gene's germline CDR1 is SQVTM and CDR2 ANQGSEA. Trimming shortened V by 4 bases and J by 1 base, and 12 bases separated the two germline ends. This CDR3 contains 14 residues. This chain's CDR3 is CSVGRDSRTDTQYF. As DNA, the CDR3 is TGCAGCGTTGGGCGGGACAGTCGCACAGATACGCAGTATTTT.

This clonotype was counted between two and nine times. The V call is TRBV12-3 or TRBV12-4, the J call TRBJ1-1; tentatively, D is TRBD1 (5 bases). V was shortened by 3 bases and J by 5 bases, with 10 bases between the two germline ends. The CDR3 runs 13 residues. The CDR3 DNA follows: TGTGCCAGCAGTTTCAGGGAACAAACTGAAGCTTTCTTT. Its translation: CASSFREQTEAFF.

The gene calls are TRBV7-2 and TRBJ2-5; 8 bases fit TRBD2. V gave up 5 bases and J gave up 1 base; unmatched junction bases: 3. Germline V gene sequence: CDR1 SGHTA, CDR2 FQGNSA. The CDR3 is made up of 14 amino acids. The CDR3 protein is CASSIGGGQETQYF. CDR3 DNA sequence: TGTGCCAGCAGCATCGGGGGGGGCCAAGAGACCCAGTACTTC. Filled out from reference TRBV7-2 and TRBJ2-5, the complete variable domain reads GAGVSQSPSNKVTEKGKDVELRCDPISGHTALYWYRQSLGQGLEFLIYFQGNSAPDKSGLPSDRFSAERTGGSVSTLTIQRTQQEDSAVYLCASSIGGGQETQYFGPGTRLLVL.

This clonotype was picked up many times. The rearrangement links TRBV5-1 to TRBJ2-3; no clear D. This CDR3 has 14 residues. V dropped 1 base and J dropped 5 bases, with 11 bases sitting between them. Germline lookup yields CDR1 SGHRS and CDR2 YFSETQ. The chain's CDR3 is CASSLYKVGDTQYF. The CDR3 nucleotides are TGCGCCAGCAGCTTGTATAAGGTTGGAGATACGCAGTATTTT.

This clonotype came up a few times. This chain links TRBV5-1 with TRBJ2-2; the D is unclear. The CDR3 runs 15 residues. Germline lookup yields CDR1 SGHRS and CDR2 YFSETQ. The germline V and J ends were trimmed by 5 bases and 0 bases, with 11 bases remaining between them. In DNA form, the CDR3 reads TGCGCCAGCAGTATGTACAGCGCGAACACCGGGGAGCTGTTTTTT. This codes for CASSMYSANTGELFF.

This clonotype was seen many times. The chain joins TRBV7-6 to TRBJ2-1, with TRBD2 identical over 9 bases. The V gene's germline CDR1 is SGHVS and CDR2 FNYEAQ. The CDR3 runs 16 residues. J lost 7 bases, V lost 2 bases, and 9 bases had no gene match. The CDR3 DNA reads TGTGCCAGCAGCTTACAGCGGCTAGCGGGGCGGAATGAGCAGTTCTTC. It codes for CASSLQRLAGRNEQFF.

A few counts support this clonotype. This chain uses TRBV11-1 with TRBJ2-7; D remains unclear. V lost 3 bases to trimming and J lost 1 base, with 7 bases between them. Germline values: CDR1 SGHAT, CDR2 FQDESV (reference sequence). The CDR3 sequence is 13 residues long. DNA for the CDR3: TGTGCCAGCAGCTTTAGCAGATCCTACGAGCAGTACGTC. This gives the protein CASSFSRSYEQYV.